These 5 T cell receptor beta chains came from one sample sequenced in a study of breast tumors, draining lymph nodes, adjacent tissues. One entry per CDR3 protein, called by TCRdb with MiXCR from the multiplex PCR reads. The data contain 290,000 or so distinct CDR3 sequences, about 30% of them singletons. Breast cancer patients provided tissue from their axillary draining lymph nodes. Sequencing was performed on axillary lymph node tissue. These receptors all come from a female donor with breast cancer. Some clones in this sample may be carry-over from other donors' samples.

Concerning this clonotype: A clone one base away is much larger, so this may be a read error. Here the CDR3 reads CAGSQGLHQETQYF. The CDR3 DNA is TGTGCCGGCAGCCAGGGGCTCCACCAAGAGACCCAGTACTTC. The chain is built from TRBV24-1 and TRBJ2-5; a possible D gene is TRBD1 (6 bases). This CDR3 is built from 14 residues. Germline V CDR1 and CDR2: KGHDR, SFDVKD. Deletions cut 12 bases from V and 0 bases from J, with 16 bases between.

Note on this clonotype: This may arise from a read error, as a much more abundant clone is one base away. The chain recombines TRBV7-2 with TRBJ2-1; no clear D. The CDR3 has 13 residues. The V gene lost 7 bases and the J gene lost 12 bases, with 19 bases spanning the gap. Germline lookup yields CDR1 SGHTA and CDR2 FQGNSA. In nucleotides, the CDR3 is TGTGCCAGCAACTCCAGTTTAGGCCGGGCGCAGTTCTTC. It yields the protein CASNSSLGRAQFF.

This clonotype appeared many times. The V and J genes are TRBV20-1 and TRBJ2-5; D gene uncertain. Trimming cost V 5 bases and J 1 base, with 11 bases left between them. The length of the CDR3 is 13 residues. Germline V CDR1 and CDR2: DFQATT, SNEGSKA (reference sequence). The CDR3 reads CSAHSQSQETQYF. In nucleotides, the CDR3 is TGCAGTGCTCATTCACAGAGCCAAGAGACCCAGTACTTC.

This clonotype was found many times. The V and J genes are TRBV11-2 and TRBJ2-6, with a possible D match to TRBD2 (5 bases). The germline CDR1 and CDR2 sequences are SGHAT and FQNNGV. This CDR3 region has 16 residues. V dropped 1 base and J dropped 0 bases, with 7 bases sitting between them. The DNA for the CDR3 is TGTGCCAGCAGCTTAGTGCGGGTCTCTGGGGCCAACGTCCTGACTTTC. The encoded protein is CASSLVRVSGANVLTF. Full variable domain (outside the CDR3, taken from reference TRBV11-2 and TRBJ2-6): EAGVAQSPRYKIIEKRQSVAFWCNPISGHATLYWYQQILGQGPKLLIQFQNNGVVDDSQLPKDRFSAERLKGVDSTLKIQPAKLEDSAVYLCASSLVRVSGANVLTFGAGSRLTVL.

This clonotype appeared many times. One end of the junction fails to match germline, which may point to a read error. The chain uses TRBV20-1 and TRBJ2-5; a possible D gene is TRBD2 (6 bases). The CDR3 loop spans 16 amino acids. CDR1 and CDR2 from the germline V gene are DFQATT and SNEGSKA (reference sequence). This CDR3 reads CSAPPRLDSYQESQYF. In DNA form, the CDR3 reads TGCAGTGCTCCCCCCCGACTAGATAGCTACCAAGAGTCCCAGTACTTC.